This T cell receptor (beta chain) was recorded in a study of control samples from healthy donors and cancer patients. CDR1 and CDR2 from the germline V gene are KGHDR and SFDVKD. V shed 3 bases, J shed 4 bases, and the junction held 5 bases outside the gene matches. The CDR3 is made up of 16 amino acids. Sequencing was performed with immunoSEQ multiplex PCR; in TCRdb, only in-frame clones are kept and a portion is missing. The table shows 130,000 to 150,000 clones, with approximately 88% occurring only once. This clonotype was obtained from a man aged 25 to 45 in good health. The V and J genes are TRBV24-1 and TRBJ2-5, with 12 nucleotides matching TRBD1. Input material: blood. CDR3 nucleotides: TGTGCCACCAGTGATGGGCTGGGACAGGGGGCAGAGACCCAGTACTTC. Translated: CATSDGLGQGAETQYF.